These 12 T cell receptor beta chains originate from one sample sequenced in a study of T cell repertoires in cytomegalovirus infection. TCRdb redid the calling of the reads with MiXCR, one entry per CDR3 protein. The sample has under 200,000 distinct CDR3 sequences; 8.5% to 10% are singletons. Sequencing was done on a sample of PBMCs. These receptors all come from a human donor in good health (CMV status not recorded). Some clones in this sample may be carry-over from other donors' samples.

This clonotype was found many times. J is TRBJ1-1 and V is TRBV7-2; D remains unclear. This CDR3 comprises 14 residues. V dropped 3 bases and J dropped 2 bases, with 10 bases sitting between them. CDR1 is SGHTA, CDR2 FQGNSA, per germline. The CDR3 protein is CASSLESDNTEAFF. CDR3 DNA: TGTGCCAGCAGCTTGGAATCAGACAACACTGAAGCTTTCTTT.

In this sample, this clonotype turned up many times. The chain joins TRBV7-2 to TRBJ1-5, with D unclear. The CDR3 contains 16 residues. Trimming removed 0 bases from V and 2 bases from J, with 11 bases in between. Germline loops: CDR1 SGHTA, CDR2 FQGNSA. CDR3 sequence reads: CASSLAVRGGNQPQHF. Here the CDR3 DNA reads TGTGCCAGCAGCTTAGCGGTTCGGGGTGGCAATCAGCCCCAGCATTTT.

This chain uses TRBV11-2 with TRBJ2-7; 8 bases agree with TRBD1. The CDR3 sequence is 16 residues long. The ends lost 3 bases at V and 1 base at J; junction bases unmatched: 8. The germline V gene encodes CDR1 SGHAT and CDR2 FQNNGV. The CDR3 nucleotides are TGTGCCAGCAGCTTCCAGGGGGCTCAGAAGTCCTACGAGCAGTACTTC. It codes for CASSFQGAQKSYEQYF.

J is TRBJ1-1 and V is TRBV2; TRBD1 matches at 8 bases. The CDR3 consists of 12 residues. V was clipped by 7 bases and J by 10 bases; unmatched bases: 8. The germline gives CDR1 SNHLY, CDR2 FYNNEI. CDR3 residues: CASTLRQGRAFF. In DNA form, the CDR3 reads TGTGCCAGCACCCTTCGACAGGGGAGAGCTTTCTTT.

This clonotype was observed at least ten times. This chain joins TRBV28 and TRBJ1-6; 7 bases match TRBD1. The CDR3 spans 12 residues. V lost 6 bases, J lost 13 bases, and 6 bases stayed unmatched. Germline V gene lookup returns CDR1 MDHEN and CDR2 SYDVKM. CDR3 region: CASRQGPTPLHF. As DNA, the CDR3 is TGTGCCAGCAGACAGGGGCCGACGCCCCTCCACTTT.

The chain joins TRBV6-6 to TRBJ2-5, with D possibly being TRBD1 (6 bases). V was clipped by 2 bases and J by 2 bases, with 15 bases between them. Germline loops: CDR1 MNHNY, CDR2 SVGAGI (reference sequence). This CDR3 is built from 16 residues. The CDR3 sequence is CASSYRDIGYQETQYF. CDR3 DNA: TGTGCCAGCAGTTACCGGGACATTGGTTATCAAGAGACCCAGTACTTC.

This clonotype appeared a few times. V gene TRBV2 combines with J gene TRBJ2-2; tentative D call: TRBD1 (6 bases). Germline CDR1 and CDR2: SNHLY and FYNNEI. With 4 bases removed from V and 6 bases from J, the gap between germline ends came to 9 bases. The CDR3 covers 13 residues. CDR3: CASSGTAAGELFF. The CDR3 coding sequence is TGTGCCAGCAGTGGGACAGCAGCCGGGGAGCTGTTTTTT.

The chain is built from TRBV20-1 and TRBJ2-1; unclear D gene. The CDR3 sequence is 13 residues long. Germline V gene sequence: CDR1 DFQATT, CDR2 SNEGSKA (reference sequence). V lost 2 bases to trimming and J lost 4 bases, with 9 bases between them. CDR3 sequence: CSARLDKYNEQFF. DNA of the CDR3: TGCAGTGCTAGACTAGACAAATACAATGAGCAGTTCTTC.

This clonotype was seen repeatedly, ten times or more. The chain has TRBV6-1 and TRBJ2-2; D might be TRBD2 (5 bases). Germline CDR1 and CDR2: MNHNS and SASEGT. V was pared by 3 bases and J by 3 bases, with 11 bases between. This CDR3 is 15 amino acids long. The chain's CDR3 is CASSDGGLYTGELFF. The CDR3 region has the DNA TGTGCCAGCAGTGATGGAGGACTGTACACCGGGGAGCTGTTTTTT.

V is TRBV12-3 or TRBV12-4 and J is TRBJ1-1; D is undetermined. The CDR3 has 13 amino acids. V lost 5 bases, J lost 3 bases, and 10 bases lay in between. CDR3 residues: CASSASLYTEAFF. Written as DNA, the CDR3 is TGTGCCAGCAGTGCCTCTCTGTACACTGAAGCTTTCTTT.

Many counts were recorded for this clonotype. The rearrangement uses TRBV15 and TRBJ1-4; D call uncertain. Trimming took off 5 bases at V and 0 bases at J, with 10 bases between the two ends. CDR1 and CDR2 (germline): LNHNV, YYDKDF (reference sequence). This CDR3 has 15 amino acids. The CDR3 nucleotides read TGTGCCACCAGCGCACCAGGATCAACTAATGAAAAACTGTTTTTT. Its protein product is CATSAPGSTNEKLFF.

This clonotype was counted between two and nine times. This chain joins TRBV7-9 and TRBJ1-3, with D unclear. CDR3 length: 16 amino acids. Per the germline V gene, CDR1 is SEHNR and CDR2 is FQNEAQ (reference sequence). The germline V and J ends were trimmed by 7 bases and 0 bases, with 16 bases remaining between them. The chain's CDR3 is CASNSWQESSGNTIYF. CDR3 coding DNA: TGTGCCAGCAATTCGTGGCAGGAAAGCTCTGGAAACACCATATATTTT.